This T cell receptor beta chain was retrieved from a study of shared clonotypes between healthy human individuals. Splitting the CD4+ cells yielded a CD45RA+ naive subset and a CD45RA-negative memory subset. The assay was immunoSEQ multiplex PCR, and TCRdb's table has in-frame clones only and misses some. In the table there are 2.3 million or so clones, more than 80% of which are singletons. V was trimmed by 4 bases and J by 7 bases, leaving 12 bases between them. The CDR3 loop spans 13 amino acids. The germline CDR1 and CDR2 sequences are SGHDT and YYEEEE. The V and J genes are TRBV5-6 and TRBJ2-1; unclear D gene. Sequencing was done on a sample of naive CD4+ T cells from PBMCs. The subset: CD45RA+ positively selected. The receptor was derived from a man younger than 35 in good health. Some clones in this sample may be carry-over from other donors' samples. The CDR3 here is CASSQDPRNEQFF. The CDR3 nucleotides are TGTGCCAGCAGCCAAGACCCAAGAAATGAGCAGTTCTTC. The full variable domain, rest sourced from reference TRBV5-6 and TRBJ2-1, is DAGVTQSPTHLIKTRGQQVTLRCSPKSGHDTVSWYQQALGQGPQFIFQYYEEEERQRGNFPDRFSGHQFPNYSSELNVNALLLGDSALYLCASSQDPRNEQFFGPGTRLTVL.